This TCR beta chain was observed in a study of cytomegalovirus exposure and HLA in healthy donors. Overall study results and limits: Analyzed later, association rates of TCRs varied across HLA loci, with DRB1 most and HLA-C fewest. In vitro work confirmed that a few CMV-associated chains recognize CMV antigens. Earlier findings revealed that most TCR beta V segments proved productive either about 87% or about 30% of the time. It emerged from a later analysis that several of the most significant clusters appeared to be linked to common viral pathogens.

The ends were cut back, 7 bases at V and 5 bases at J, with 17 bases in the middle. The CDR3 spans 14 residues. Germline CDR1 reads MDHEN; CDR2 reads SYDVKM. Comment on this clone: Antigen unknown.

PCR involved 60 Vbeta and 13 Jbeta primers. Clones were read by immunoSEQ multiplex PCR, and TCRdb kept only the in-frame ones, dropping some. The sample yields about 110,000 clones, approximately 80% seen once. The chain links TRBV28 to TRBJ1-1, with D perhaps TRBD1 (6 bases). The receptor's source is a man aged 45-65 years in good health and CMV-seronegative. The sequenced material came from PBMCs. The CDR3 region is CASTLTGTETEAFF. The CDR3 nucleotides read TGTGCCAGCACCTTGACAGGAACGGAGACTGAAGCTTTCTTT.